Following are 5 T cell receptor beta chains from one sample sequenced in a study of human T cells and chemical hapten exposure. TCRdb ran MiXCR on the RACE reads and lists one entry per CDR3 protein. The sample records a few hundred thousand distinct CDR3 sequences, about 6% being singletons. Time point specified: patch test 2, 6 weeks after DPC sensitization. Treatment specified: therapeutic diphenylcyclopropenone sensitization with weekly scalp DPC. The sequencing used whole blood, collected in connection with sensitization to the hapten diphenylcyclopropenone (DPC). The receptors originated from a young woman with alopecia areata. Some clones in this sample may be carry-over from other donors' samples.

This clonotype was detected ten times or more. The CDR3 here is CASSLKRDREAFF. CDR3 DNA: TGTGCCAGCAGTCTCAAGCGGGACCGGGAAGCTTTCTTT. V is TRBV28 and J is TRBJ1-1, with D perhaps TRBD1 (5 bases). This CDR3 contains 13 residues. Germline V gene lookup returns CDR1 MDHEN and CDR2 SYDVKM. V shed 5 bases and J shed 8 bases, with 15 bases lying between them.

The chain is built from TRBV7-9 and TRBJ1-4, with D hard to call. Germline V gene lookup returns CDR1 SEHNR and CDR2 FQNEAQ (reference sequence). The CDR3 sequence is 15 residues long. V shed 8 bases and J shed 6 bases, with 19 bases lying between them. The CDR3 protein is CASLEGVSSYEKLFF. The CDR3 DNA sequence: TGTGCCAGCCTCGAGGGCGTCTCCTCCTATGAAAAACTGTTTTTT.

The sample holds a few counts of this clonotype. The CDR3 reads CASSLTSRQDYGYTF. In nucleotides, the CDR3 is TGTGCCAGCAGCCTAACCTCAAGACAGGACTATGGCTACACCTTC. This rearrangement joins TRBV11-1 to TRBJ1-2; a weak D match, TRBD1 (6 bases). From germline, CDR1 is SGHAT and CDR2 FQDESV (reference sequence). The CDR3 spans 15 residues. V was clipped by 5 bases and J by 3 bases, with 16 bases between them.

The chain combines TRBV5-6 with TRBJ2-2; no clear D gene. From germline, CDR1 is SGHDT and CDR2 YYEEEE. The ends were cut back, 0 bases at V and 6 bases at J, with 6 bases in the middle. CDR3 length equals 13 residues. The CDR3 DNA reads TGTGCCAGCAGCTTGGAAGCCCCCGGGGAGCTGTTTTTT. It codes for CASSLEAPGELFF.

This clonotype was picked up a small number of times. The chain couples TRBV7-9 to TRBJ1-6, with 7 bases matching TRBD1. CDR3 size: 13 residues. Per the germline V gene, CDR1 is SEHNR and CDR2 is FQNEAQ (reference sequence). After removal of 10 bases from V and 7 bases from J, the junction contained 7 bases not matched to a gene. CDR3 in amino acids: CATDRDSNSPLHF. The DNA of the CDR3 is TGTGCCACTGACCGGGACAGCAATTCACCCCTCCACTTT.